Shown below are 15 T cell receptor beta chains from a single sample sequenced in a study of blood T cell repertoires in COVID-19. Libraries were prepared by immunoSEQ multiplex PCR; TCRdb keeps only in-frame clonotypes and omits some of them. The sample yields about 120,000 clones, around 89% seen once. Sequenced input: peripheral blood. These receptors were obtained from a man in his fifties or sixties with acute or convalescent COVID-19.

The chain has TRBV12-5 and TRBJ2-7, with D perhaps matching TRBD1 (6 bases). Germline V lookup: CDR1 LGHNT, CDR2 FRNRAP. CDR3 length: 15 amino acids. Trimming took off 1 base at V and 1 base at J, with 11 bases between the two ends. The CDR3 spells CASGLAGASSYEQYF. CDR3 DNA sequence: TGTGCTAGTGGTTTGGCAGGGGCCAGTTCCTACGAGCAGTACTTC.

The chain uses TRBV7-9 and TRBJ2-7, with a possible D match to TRBD1 (6 bases). Germline values: CDR1 SEHNR, CDR2 FQNEAQ (reference sequence). Trimming stripped 3 bases from V and 2 bases from J, with 14 bases between. The CDR3 is made up of 15 amino acids. CDR3 in amino acids: CASSFGQGITYEQYF. DNA of the CDR3: TGTGCCAGCAGCTTTGGCCAGGGGATCACCTACGAGCAGTACTTC.

This rearrangement joins TRBV7-6 to TRBJ2-3; D call uncertain. The CDR3 is 14 residues long. Germline V gene data show CDR1 as SGHVS and CDR2 as FNYEAQ. Deletions cut 1 base from V and 1 base from J, with 6 bases between. Here the CDR3 reads CASSLGQGTDTQYF. CDR3 bases: TGTGCCAGCAGCTTAGGGCAGGGCACAGATACGCAGTATTTT.

The chain recombines TRBV6-2 or TRBV6-3 with TRBJ2-5; 10 nucleotides match TRBD1. The V segment lost 4 bases and the J segment 5 bases; nucleotides outside the gene matches: 4. The length of the CDR3 is 14 residues. Germline CDR1 MNHEY, CDR2 SVGEGT. The CDR3 nucleotides are TGTGCCAGCAGTTTCGGGACAGGGGTGGAGACCCAGTACTTC. This codes for CASSFGTGVETQYF.

The table lists this clone with a count of one. The chain is built from TRBV7-9 and TRBJ2-5, with 9 bases fitting TRBD1. Germline V CDR1 and CDR2: SEHNR, FQNEAQ (reference sequence). CDR3 length: 16 residues. J gave up 1 base and V 5 bases, and 8 bases lay outside the gene matches. CDR3 residues: CASSRNPGQGQETQYF. Written as DNA, the CDR3 is TGTGCCAGCAGCCGAAATCCGGGACAGGGCCAAGAGACCCAGTACTTC. The full variable domain, in which reference TRBV7-9 and TRBJ2-5 provide the parts outside the CDR3, is DTGVSQNPRHKITKRGQNVTFRCDPISEHNRLYWYRQTLGQGPEFLTYFQNEAQLEKSRLLSDRFSAERPKGSFSTLEIQRTEQGDSAMYLCASSRNPGQGQETQYFGPGTRLLVL.

This chain joins TRBV5-1 and TRBJ1-2; 7 positions match TRBD1. After removal of 0 bases from V and 2 bases from J, the junction contained 1 base not matched to a gene. The germline gives CDR1 SGHRS, CDR2 YFSETQ. This CDR3 spans 14 amino acids. CDR3 coding DNA: TGCGCCAGCAGCTTGGAACAGGGGAACTATGGCTACACCTTC. Its translation: CASSLEQGNYGYTF. Together with reference TRBV5-1 and TRBJ1-2, the CDR3 gives the full variable domain: KAGVTQTPRYLIKTRGQQVTLSCSPISGHRSVSWYQQTPGQGLQFLFEYFSETQRNKGNFPGRFSGRQFSNSRSEMNVSTLELGDSALYLCASSLEQGNYGYTFGSGTRLTVV.

This chain uses TRBV27 with TRBJ1-1; D might be TRBD1 (6 bases). V dropped 7 bases and J dropped 4 bases, with 19 bases sitting between them. The CDR3 is 15 residues long. The germline V gene has CDR1 MNHEY and CDR2 SMNVEV (reference sequence). This chain's CDR3 is CASTKVGGPVTEAFF. As DNA, the CDR3 is TGTGCCAGCACCAAGGTGGGGGGGCCGGTCACTGAAGCTTTCTTT.

This chain links TRBV5-4 with TRBJ2-2, with D perhaps TRBD1 (6 bases). The CDR3 is made up of 16 amino acids. Germline V gene data show CDR1 as SGHNT and CDR2 as YYREEE (reference sequence). V was pared by 5 bases and J by 0 bases, with 14 bases between. This chain's CDR3 is CASSTGTRTNTGELFF. The CDR3, as DNA: TGTGCCAGCAGTACAGGGACCCGAACGAACACCGGGGAGCTGTTTTTT.

The chain links TRBV5-1 to TRBJ2-3; 7 nucleotides align to TRBD2. This CDR3 spans 17 amino acids. The germline V gene encodes CDR1 SGHRS and CDR2 YFSETQ. V trimming: 0 bases; J trimming: 5 bases; junction bases outside the gene matches: 12. The CDR3, as DNA: TGCGCCAGCAGCTTGGGTGCCCTCCTCGGCGGGGGAGATACGCAGTATTTT. It specifies CASSLGALLGGGDTQYF. The entire variable domain, with the rest obtained from reference TRBV5-1 and TRBJ2-3, is as follows: KAGVTQTPRYLIKTRGQQVTLSCSPISGHRSVSWYQQTPGQGLQFLFEYFSETQRNKGNFPGRFSGRQFSNSRSEMNVSTLELGDSALYLCASSLGALLGGGDTQYFGPGTRLTVL.

The chain joins TRBV11-2 to TRBJ2-5, with D possibly matching TRBD2 (6 bases). CDR1 SGHAT and CDR2 FQNNGV come from the germline V gene. The CDR3 contains 14 residues. Deletions cut 1 base from V and 5 bases from J, with 11 bases between. The CDR3 region has the DNA TGTGCCAGCAGCTTAGGGCTCGGGGGTGAGACCCAGTACTTC. This sequence encodes CASSLGLGGETQYF. Full variable domain (outside the CDR3, taken from reference TRBV11-2 and TRBJ2-5): EAGVAQSPRYKIIEKRQSVAFWCNPISGHATLYWYQQILGQGPKLLIQFQNNGVVDDSQLPKDRFSAERLKGVDSTLKIQPAKLEDSAVYLCASSLGLGGETQYFGPGTRLLVL.

The V and J genes are TRBV10-3 and TRBJ1-2, with TRBD1 matching over 7 bases. The germline gives CDR1 ENHRY, CDR2 SYGVKD. V dropped 3 bases and J dropped 4; count of bases not matched to a gene: 5. The CDR3 is 14 amino acids. This CDR3 is CAISEARDSYGYTF. The CDR3 DNA reads as TGTGCCATCAGTGAAGCCAGGGACAGCTATGGCTACACCTTC.

V is TRBV2 and J is TRBJ2-5, with 11 bases fitting TRBD2. The CDR3 is 19 amino acids. With V trimmed by 6 bases and J by 5 bases, 20 bases remained unmatched. Germline-derived CDR1 and CDR2 are SNHLY and FYNNEI. The CDR3 sequence is CASSHKLEGASGRWETQYF. The DNA for the CDR3 is TGTGCCAGCAGCCATAAGCTTGAGGGGGCTAGCGGGAGGTGGGAGACCCAGTACTTC.

The CDR3 sequence: CATLREGRGGFRAFF. CDR3 coding DNA: TGTGCCACCCTCCGCGAGGGAAGAGGGGGCTTCCGAGCTTTCTTT. The chain uses TRBV6-5 and TRBJ1-1; TRBD1 matches at 7 bases. The CDR3 extends over 15 amino acids. Germline V lookup: CDR1 MNHEY, CDR2 SVGAGI. V dropped 10 bases and J dropped 10; count of bases not matched to a gene: 21.

V is TRBV30 and J is TRBJ1-2; 7 bases agree with TRBD1. V gave up 5 bases and J gave up 4 bases; unmatched junction bases: 13. CDR3 size: 15 residues. Germline assignment: CDR1 GTSNPN and CDR2 SVGIG (reference sequence). The CDR3 is CAWSPYRGSIYGYTF. In nucleotides, the CDR3 is TGTGCCTGGTCCCCCTACAGGGGATCGATCTATGGCTACACCTTC.

This chain joins TRBV24-1 and TRBJ2-2; 10 bases align to TRBD2. The CDR3 extends over 18 amino acids. J gave up 6 bases and V 4 bases, and 13 bases lay outside the gene matches. Germline V gene lookup returns CDR1 KGHDR and CDR2 SFDVKD. This CDR3 reads CATSEWGLAGEPPGELFF. The CDR3 nucleotides are TGTGCCACCAGTGAGTGGGGGCTAGCGGGGGAACCACCCGGGGAGCTGTTTTTT.